A few counts support the clone carrying this TCR beta chain. The antigen is unknown. The sample originates from a study of blood T cells in healthy people across ages. Findings and limits, study-wide: TCR beta diversity, measured per million T cells, fell in a roughly linear way with age.

Next came a second PCR, run for roughly 6 to 11 cycles, which used a sample-barcoded 5' primer along with a J-beta primer mix. TCRdb ran MiXCR on the 5' RACE reads and lists one entry per CDR3 protein. The sample consists of about 640,000 distinct CDR3 sequences, around 43% of them appearing once. CDR3 length: 13 residues. V trimming: 5 bases; J trimming: 2 bases; junction bases outside the gene matches: 3. The germline V gene has CDR1 MNHEY and CDR2 SVGEGT. The sequencing sample was made of blood. The source is a man at least 80 years old in good health. The chain recombines TRBV6-2 or TRBV6-3 with TRBJ2-7; 7 nucleotides agree with TRBD1. The CDR3 bases are TGTGCCAGCAGTAAGACAGGGCCCTACGAGCAGTACTTC. This encodes CASSKTGPYEQYF.